The sequence of this T cell receptor (beta chain) was determined in a study of T cell repertoires in cytomegalovirus infection. On the study more broadly: Evidence of both CMV infection and a matching HLA type came from public TCR beta signatures.

A word on this clonotype: Its antigen remains unknown.

CDR1 is KGHSH, CDR2 LQKENI, per germline. Trimming shortened V by 2 bases and J by 4 bases, and 9 bases separated the two germline ends. CDR3 size: 14 residues. Study findings and constraints: In two of eight donors, the top clonotype was HLA-C-restricted CMV-specific.

One entry per CDR3 protein results from TCRdb running MiXCR on the reads. Seen here are 200,000 to 300,000 distinct CDR3 sequences, roughly 9.1% observed once, and the top ten hold about 15%. This clonotype originated in a human donor in good health (CMV status not recorded). Some clones in this sample may be carry-over from other donors' samples. The chain has TRBV18 and TRBJ1-5; D ambiguous. The sample was PBMCs. For the CDR3, the DNA is TGTGCCAGCTCACCAGCACGGGGAAATCAGCCCCAGCATTTT. Translating gives CASSPARGNQPQHF.